Following are 20 T cell receptor beta chains from one sample sequenced in a study of T cell responses to AZD1222 COVID-19 vaccine. Repertoires were generated with immunoSEQ multiplex PCR, while TCRdb's copy carries only in-frame clones and drops some. The sample consists of about 110,000 clones, around 82% of them appearing once. The input for sequencing was peripheral blood, taken on day 0 of AZD1222 vaccination. The receptors originated from an adult in good health.

CDR3: CASSDHRDEQYF. The CDR3 nucleotides read TGTGCCAGCTCAGACCACCGGGACGAGCAGTACTTC. The chain employs TRBV18 and TRBJ2-7; no clear D. With 5 bases removed from V and 5 bases from J, the gap between germline ends came to 10 bases. CDR1 is KGHSH and CDR2 is LQKENI in the germline V gene. CDR3 size: 12 residues.

The chain is built from TRBV11-2 and TRBJ2-1; 9 nucleotides match TRBD2. The V segment lost 0 bases and the J segment 8 bases; nucleotides outside the gene matches: 8. CDR3 length equals 16 residues. CDR1 is SGHAT and CDR2 is FQNNGV in the germline V gene. The CDR3 DNA reads as TGTGCCAGCAGCTTAGAGCGGGGGACTAGCTCCCATGAGCAGTTCTTC. Its translation: CASSLERGTSSHEQFF.

This chain links TRBV12-3 or TRBV12-4 with TRBJ1-2; TRBD1 matches 7 bases. This CDR3 is 12 amino acids long. Losses at the gene ends were 6 bases for V and 8 bases for J; bases not matched to a gene: 6. CDR3 in amino acids: CASSLRGTGYTF. CDR3 DNA: TGTGCCAGCAGCCTCAGGGGGACCGGCTACACCTTC.

V usage is TRBV27 and J usage is TRBJ1-6; D remains unclear. The length of the CDR3 is 15 residues. The germline CDR1 and CDR2 sequences are MNHEY and SMNVEV (reference sequence). V was clipped by 5 bases and J by 0 bases, with 8 bases between them. CDR3 loop: CASSRVSSYNSPLHF. CDR3 sequence (DNA): TGTGCCAGCAGTCGCGTGAGCTCCTATAATTCACCCCTCCACTTT.

The genes are TRBV7-2 and TRBJ1-5; weak D call: TRBD1 (5 bases). This CDR3 comprises 13 residues. Germline V gene data show CDR1 as SGHTA and CDR2 as FQGNSA. V dropped 0 bases and J dropped 14 bases, with 14 bases sitting between them. CDR3 amino acids: CASSLAPMEGKHF. The CDR3 coding sequence is TGTGCCAGCAGCTTAGCCCCGATGGAGGGGAAGCATTTT.

The chain links TRBV10-3 to TRBJ2-5, with 12 bases that match TRBD2. The CDR3 runs to 17 residues. CDR1 and CDR2 (germline): ENHRY, SYGVKD. V gave up 3 bases and J gave up 4 bases; unmatched junction bases: 9. The CDR3, as DNA: TGTGCCATCAGTGATAGGACTAGCGGGGCAGGGAGAGAGACCCAGTACTTC. This encodes CAISDRTSGAGRETQYF.

The rearrangement joins TRBV28 to TRBJ1-5; 7 bases line up with TRBD1. The CDR3 is 13 residues long. V was pared by 5 bases and J by 6 bases, with 4 bases of the junction left unmatched. Germline V gene lookup returns CDR1 MDHEN and CDR2 SYDVKM. CDR3 in DNA: TGTGCCAGCAGTGACAGGGAAGGTCAGCCCCAGCATTTT. This codes for CASSDREGQPQHF.

The J gene is TRBJ2-3, the V gene TRBV6-5, with D hard to call. The CDR3 runs 14 residues. CDR1 is MNHEY, CDR2 SVGAGI, per germline. Trimming pared 8 bases from V and 3 bases from J, leaving 15 bases between. CDR3 sequence reads: CASEESFGTDTQYF. In DNA, the CDR3 is TGTGCCAGCGAGGAGTCGTTCGGGACAGATACGCAGTATTTT.

The chain uses TRBV28 and TRBJ1-2; D perhaps matches TRBD1 (6 bases). Trimming removed 7 bases from V and 7 bases from J, with 19 bases in between. Looked up from germline, CDR1 is MDHEN and CDR2 is SYDVKM. The CDR3 is 14 residues long. CDR3 DNA sequence: TGTGCCAGCACCTTACGGGCAGGGGAGCTTGGCTACACCTTC. Translating it yields CASTLRAGELGYTF.

The chain couples TRBV5-1 to TRBJ1-5, with 9 bases lining up with TRBD1. This CDR3 contains 14 residues. CDR1 is SGHRS, CDR2 YFSETQ, per germline. Germline trimming cut 3 bases from V and 7 bases from J; bases unmatched to any gene: 5. This CDR3 reads CASSSTGGNQPQHF. The CDR3 nucleotides read TGCGCCAGCAGCTCGACAGGGGGGAACCAGCCCCAGCATTTT.

With regard to this clone: Germline and junction disagree at one end, which may indicate a read error. V and J are TRBV7-7 and TRBJ2-7, with 7 nucleotides matching TRBD2. CDR3 length: 14 residues. Germline lookup yields CDR1 SSHAT and CDR2 FNYEAQ (reference sequence). The CDR3 sequence: CASSGLGGEGEQYF. DNA of the CDR3: TGTGCTAGCAGCGGTCTAGGAGGGGAGGGGGAGCAGTACTTC.

V and J are TRBV3-1 (or the pseudogene TRBV3-2) and TRBJ2-7; D might be TRBD2 (6 bases). Germline values: CDR1 LGHDT, CDR2 YNNKEL (reference sequence). V lost 3 bases, J lost 2 bases, and 8 bases lay in between. CDR3 size: 13 residues. The CDR3 sequence: CASSQREAYEQYF. The CDR3 coding sequence is TGTGCCAGCAGCCAGAGGGAGGCCTACGAGCAGTACTTC.

The chain joins TRBV12-5 to TRBJ2-5; maybe TRBD1 (7 bases). Trimming shortened V by 7 bases and J by 1 base, and 10 bases separated the two germline ends. Germline CDR1 reads LGHNT; CDR2 reads FRNRAP. CDR3 length: 13 amino acids. The CDR3 DNA is TGTGCTAGTGCCAGGGGGGCCCAAGAGACCCAGTACTTC. This sequence encodes CASARGAQETQYF. The full variable domain, rest sourced from reference TRBV12-5 and TRBJ2-5, is DARVTQTPRHKVTEMGQEVTMRCQPILGHNTVFWYRQTMMQGLELLAYFRNRAPLDDSGMPKDRFSAEMPDATLATLKIQPSEPRDSAVYFCASARGAQETQYFGPGTRLLVL.

Only a few counts were recorded for this clone. The chain joins TRBV20-1 to TRBJ2-1; D remains ambiguous. Germline CDR1 reads DFQATT; CDR2 reads SNEGSKA (reference sequence). V was trimmed by 6 bases and J by 10 bases, leaving 10 bases between them. The CDR3 sequence is 10 residues long. CDR3 nucleotide sequence: TGCAGTGCGGGCCGCCTAGAGCAGTTCTTC. Its translation is CSAGRLEQFF.

The J gene is TRBJ1-6, the V gene TRBV28; the match to TRBD1 covers 9 bases. Trimming cost V 4 bases and J 9 bases; bases outside gene matches: 7. This CDR3 is built from 15 residues. The germline V gene has CDR1 MDHEN and CDR2 SYDVKM. CDR3 protein: CASSWGGQGSSPLHF. The CDR3 nucleotides are TGTGCCAGCAGTTGGGGGGGACAGGGAAGTTCACCCCTCCACTTT.

This clone turned up a few times. The DNA of the CDR3 is TGTGCCAGCAGCTTACAAGACAGGGAGCAGTTCTTC. It encodes CASSLQDREQFF. The V call is TRBV7-3, the J call TRBJ2-1; perhaps TRBD1 as D (6 bases). Germline V gene data show CDR1 as SGHTA and CDR2 as FQGTGA. The CDR3 runs to 12 residues. Trimming took off 2 bases at V and 10 bases at J, with 9 bases between the two ends.

This clone was recorded only once. The chain carries TRBV7-9 and TRBJ2-7, with TRBD1 as a possible D gene (5 bases). Germline CDR1 is SEHNR and CDR2 is FQNEAQ (reference sequence). The germline V and J ends were trimmed by 0 bases and 4 bases, with 13 bases remaining between them. CDR3 length equals 15 residues. CDR3 protein: CASSLAGGADYEQYF. CDR3 DNA sequence: TGTGCCAGCAGCTTAGCGGGTGGGGCGGATTACGAGCAGTACTTC.

The rearrangement joins TRBV6-5 to TRBJ1-1; 7 nucleotides align to TRBD1. This CDR3 comprises 14 residues. The V gene's germline CDR1 is MNHEY and CDR2 SVGAGI. J was trimmed by 5 bases and V by 6 bases; bases with no gene match: 9. As DNA, the CDR3 is TGTGCCAGCAGGGCGCCAGGGGGAGGGACTGAAGCTTTCTTT. Protein product: CASRAPGGGTEAFF.

This clone was seen only a few times. V and J are TRBV18 and TRBJ2-7; D gene uncertain. With 5 bases removed from V and 1 base from J, the gap between germline ends came to 3 bases. Germline-derived CDR1 and CDR2 are KGHSH and LQKENI. The CDR3 contains 11 residues. CDR3 in amino acids: CASSNSYEQYF. In DNA, the CDR3 is TGTGCCAGCTCAAATTCCTACGAGCAGTACTTC.

This clone was seen ten or more times. This chain joins TRBV19 and TRBJ2-7; 12 nucleotides match TRBD2. Germline-derived CDR1 and CDR2 are LNHDA and SQIVND (reference sequence). The CDR3 has 14 residues. V was pared by 6 bases and J by 4 bases, with 4 bases of the junction left unmatched. CDR3 region: CASRKTSGSYEQYF. CDR3 DNA: TGTGCCAGTAGGAAGACTAGCGGGAGTTACGAGCAGTACTTC.